This T cell receptor (beta chain) was identified in a study of early T cells in non-severe SARS-CoV-2 infection. With regard to this clonotype: Antigen: not known.

Study conclusions and caveats: Database matching using VDJdb favored anti-spike CD8 responses, with private and CD4 specificities left missing.

CDR3 size: 15 residues. Trimming cost V 0 bases and J 12 bases; bases outside gene matches: 10. From the 5' RACE reads, TCRdb called clonotypes with MiXCR, one entry per CDR3 protein. The table has tens of thousands of distinct CDR3 sequences, about 5.7% seen once. The source was whole blood, collected at baseline. The TCR comes from an adult who was a healthcare worker with PCR-confirmed SARS-CoV-2 infection or an uninfected control (not recorded which). This chain uses TRBV12-3 or TRBV12-4 with TRBJ2-1; TRBD2 matches at 8 bases. CDR3 DNA: TGTGCCAGCAGTTTAGCGGTAATAGCGGGAAGTAGGCAGTTCTTC. It translates to CASSLAVIAGSRQFF.